The 29 T cell receptor beta chains given below trace back to one sample, sequenced in a study of cytomegalovirus exposure and HLA in healthy donors. Assay used: immunoSEQ multiplex PCR; TCRdb lists only in-frame clones, some missing. The sample has 300,000 or so clones, approximately 88% seen once. Material for sequencing was PBMCs. Receptors were obtained from a man aged 25-45 years in good health and CMV-seronegative.

This chain uses TRBV11-2 with TRBJ2-1, with TRBD1 identical over 9 bases. Germline lookup yields CDR1 SGHAT and CDR2 FQNNGV. V was clipped by 4 bases and J by 6 bases; unmatched bases: 4. The CDR3 is 14 residues long. DNA for the CDR3: TGTGCCAGCAGCTCTCGGACAGGGGCCAATGAGCAGTTCTTC. This encodes CASSSRTGANEQFF.

This sequence joins TRBV7-2 and TRBJ2-1, with TRBD2 as a possible D gene (5 bases). Trimming took 0 bases from V and 4 from J, leaving 7 bases between them. The CDR3 is 14 amino acids. Germline V gives CDR1 SGHTA, CDR2 FQGNSA. The CDR3 protein is CASSLAGVYNEQFF. Written as DNA, the CDR3 is TGTGCCAGCAGCTTAGCCGGGGTGTACAATGAGCAGTTCTTC.

This clone was found once. The genes are TRBV27 and TRBJ1-4; 10 bases agree with TRBD1. The junction had 5 bases not matched to a gene; V was cut back by 5 bases and J by 8 bases. Germline assignment: CDR1 MNHEY and CDR2 SMNVEV (reference sequence). The CDR3 length is 14 residues. The CDR3 reads CASSPTGGLEKLFF. CDR3 coding DNA: TGTGCCAGCAGTCCGACAGGGGGCTTGGAAAAACTGTTTTTT. The full variable domain, completed using reference TRBV27 and TRBJ1-4, is EAQVTQNPRYLITVTGKKLTVTCSQNMNHEYMSWYRQDPGLGLRQIYYSMNVEVTDKGDVPEGYKVSRKEKRNFPLILESPSPNQTSLYFCASSPTGGLEKLFFGSGTQLSVL.

The CDR3 DNA sequence: TGTGCCAGCGGTCGGACTAGCGGCACAGATACGCAGTATTTT. Translation: CASGRTSGTDTQYF. The J gene is TRBJ2-3, the V gene TRBV9, with 9 positions matching TRBD2. The CDR3 sequence is 14 residues long. Germline CDR1 reads SGDLS; CDR2 reads YYNGEE. V dropped 7 bases and J dropped 1; count of bases not matched to a gene: 4.

The chain has TRBV18 and TRBJ2-3; 8 positions agree with TRBD2. The CDR3 covers 18 residues. Germline V gene lookup returns CDR1 KGHSH and CDR2 LQKENI. Losses at the gene ends were 0 bases for V and 0 bases for J; bases not matched to a gene: 8. The CDR3 coding sequence is TGTGCCAGCTCACCACCTCTGGCTAGCGGGTCTAGCACAGATACGCAGTATTTT. Protein sequence: CASSPPLASGSSTDTQYF.

V usage is TRBV9 and J usage is TRBJ2-5, with 8 bases aligning to TRBD2. The CDR3 sequence is 15 residues long. Germline lookup yields CDR1 SGDLS and CDR2 YYNGEE. The J segment lost 5 bases and the V segment lost 0 bases, leaving 6 bases of the junction unmatched. The CDR3 here is CASSVGLTSAETQYF. The CDR3 nucleotides read TGTGCCAGCAGCGTAGGTCTGACTAGCGCCGAGACCCAGTACTTC.

The chain has TRBV7-9 and TRBJ1-2, with 7 bases identical to TRBD1. Per the germline V gene, CDR1 is SEHNR and CDR2 is FQNEAQ (reference sequence). V gave up 5 bases and J gave up 2 bases; unmatched junction bases: 2. The CDR3 spans 13 residues. In DNA, the CDR3 is TGTGCCAGCAGCCGGGGACAGAACTATGGCTACACCTTC. Translating it yields CASSRGQNYGYTF.

V and J are TRBV25-1 and TRBJ2-1, with TRBD2 matching 13 bases. Germline values: CDR1 MGHDK, CDR2 SYGVNS. The CDR3 length is 16 residues. J gave up 6 bases and V 5 bases, and 7 bases lay outside the gene matches. The CDR3 sequence: CASSHTSGGAPNEQFF. CDR3 sequence (DNA): TGTGCCAGCAGTCACACTAGCGGGGGGGCCCCCAATGAGCAGTTCTTC.

The J gene is TRBJ2-1, the V gene TRBV5-1; 9 nucleotides align to TRBD2. Germline-derived CDR1 and CDR2 are SGHRS and YFSETQ. The CDR3 is made up of 16 amino acids. V shed 1 base and J 6 bases; nucleotides not matched to a gene: 8. CDR3 residues: CASSLPLGGGGNEQFF. Here the CDR3 DNA reads TGCGCCAGCAGCTTGCCCTTGGGCGGGGGGGGCAATGAGCAGTTCTTC.

The chain has TRBV6-1 and TRBJ2-4; the D gene is possibly TRBD2 (7 bases). Between the trimmed V and J ends, which lost 4 bases and 9 bases, there was a span of 16 bases. Per germline, CDR1 MNHNS and CDR2 SASEGT. The CDR3 totals 14 residues. As DNA, the CDR3 is TGTGCCAGCAGTGCTAGGGGGGAGGGGGGCATTCAGTACTTC. It codes for CASSARGEGGIQYF.

The chain links TRBV2 to TRBJ1-4, with D tentatively TRBD1 (6 bases). The CDR3 totals 17 residues. Trimming stripped 5 bases from V and 3 bases from J, with 19 bases between. CDR1 and CDR2 (germline): SNHLY, FYNNEI. CDR3 sequence reads: CASSMTGGRRANEKLFF. The CDR3 bases are TGTGCCAGCAGTATGACAGGAGGTCGTCGAGCTAATGAAAAACTGTTTTTT.

The gene calls are TRBV11-2 and TRBJ2-7, with D perhaps TRBD1 (6 bases). The CDR3 consists of 14 residues. V was clipped by 5 bases and J by 0 bases, with 11 bases between them. CDR1 SGHAT and CDR2 FQNNGV come from the germline V gene. The CDR3 loop is CASSRQVSSYEQYF. CDR3 nucleotide sequence: TGTGCCAGCAGCAGACAGGTTTCCTCCTACGAGCAGTACTTC.

The rearrangement links TRBV19 to TRBJ1-5, with D possibly TRBD1 on 6 matching bases. V was pared by 3 bases and J by 3 bases, with 9 bases between. The germline V gene encodes CDR1 LNHDA and CDR2 SQIVND (reference sequence). This CDR3 is 14 amino acids long. The CDR3 region is CASSMRTDNQPQHF. The CDR3 DNA is TGTGCCAGTAGTATGAGGACAGACAATCAGCCCCAGCATTTT.

V gene TRBV11-2 combines with J gene TRBJ2-3; D possibly corresponds to TRBD2 (7 bases). Trimming took off 5 bases at V and 2 bases at J, with 14 bases between the two ends. CDR3 length: 15 residues. Germline CDR1 is SGHAT and CDR2 is FQNNGV. In DNA form, the CDR3 reads TGTGCCAGCAGCCTTGAGGGGGGGTTCACAGATACGCAGTATTTT. It is translated as CASSLEGGFTDTQYF.

This CDR3 is CASSQQVAYEAFF. The DNA for the CDR3 is TGTGCCAGCAGCCAACAAGTAGCCTATGAAGCTTTCTTT. The V and J genes are TRBV7-2 and TRBJ1-1; D remains ambiguous. V was clipped by 5 bases and J by 7 bases, with 14 bases between them. The CDR3 is made up of 13 amino acids. Germline assignment: CDR1 SGHTA and CDR2 FQGNSA.

V and J are TRBV7-9 and TRBJ2-1; 7 bases agree with TRBD2. Germline CDR1 and CDR2: SEHNR and FQNEAQ (reference sequence). J was trimmed by 5 bases and V by 5 bases; bases with no gene match: 3. The CDR3 covers 13 residues. The CDR3 spells CASSHGLDNEQFF. CDR3 nucleotides: TGTGCCAGCAGCCACGGACTAGACAATGAGCAGTTCTTC. Using reference TRBV7-9 and TRBJ2-1 for the parts outside the CDR3, the full variable domain is DTGVSQNPRHKITKRGQNVTFRCDPISEHNRLYWYRQTLGQGPEFLTYFQNEAQLEKSRLLSDRFSAERPKGSFSTLEIQRTEQGDSAMYLCASSHGLDNEQFFGPGTRLTVL.

In regard to this clone: Other DNA sequences of this sample code for an identical CDR3. This chain links TRBV6-6 with TRBJ1-1, with D tentatively TRBD1 (5 bases). The germline V and J ends were trimmed by 2 bases and 5 bases, with 9 bases remaining between them. The germline gives CDR1 MNHNY, CDR2 SVGAGI (reference sequence). The CDR3 length is 13 residues. The CDR3 spells CASSYGRDTEAFF. CDR3 nucleotides: TGTGCCAGCAGTTACGGCAGGGATACTGAAGCTTTCTTT.

The table lists this clone with a count of one. This sequence joins TRBV4-1 and TRBJ2-7, with 8 bases fitting TRBD2. This CDR3 has 16 amino acids. From germline, CDR1 is MGHRA and CDR2 YSYEKL. Losses at the gene ends were 0 bases for V and 4 bases for J; bases not matched to a gene: 8. The CDR3 sequence: CASSQEGGLEGYEQYF. The CDR3 DNA sequence: TGCGCCAGCAGCCAAGAAGGGGGACTAGAGGGGTACGAGCAGTACTTC.

V gene TRBV15 combines with J gene TRBJ2-7; 11 nucleotides align to TRBD1. The CDR3 contains 16 residues. The J segment lost 5 bases and the V segment lost 5 bases, leaving 11 bases of the junction unmatched. Germline CDR1 and CDR2: LNHNV and YYDKDF (reference sequence). This chain's CDR3 is CATSGWSGQGDHEQYF. In nucleotides, the CDR3 is TGTGCCACCAGCGGATGGTCGGGACAGGGGGACCACGAGCAGTACTTC.

As regards this clone: This specimen includes other DNA sequences encoding the same CDR3. The chain combines TRBV6-5 with TRBJ2-1; possible D gene TRBD1, 6 bases. This CDR3 is 15 amino acids long. Trimming took 5 bases from V and 0 from J, leaving 11 bases between them. Germline CDR1 MNHEY, CDR2 SVGAGI. The CDR3 loop is CASSRDRSSYNEQFF. In DNA form, the CDR3 reads TGTGCCAGCAGTCGTGACAGGAGCTCCTACAATGAGCAGTTCTTC.

This chain joins TRBV30 and TRBJ1-1, with 7 bases fitting TRBD1. CDR1 GTSNPN and CDR2 SVGIG come from the germline V gene (reference sequence). The V segment lost 5 bases and the J segment 5 bases; nucleotides outside the gene matches: 11. The CDR3 spans 14 residues. In DNA form, the CDR3 reads TGTGCCTGGGACGCGGGACAGATTTCGACTGAAGCTTTCTTT. Its translation: CAWDAGQISTEAFF.

The rearrangement joins TRBV27 to TRBJ1-1; D perhaps matches TRBD1 (6 bases). V was pared by 6 bases and J by 5 bases, with 16 bases between. The CDR3 extends over 14 amino acids. Germline CDR1 MNHEY, CDR2 SMNVEV (reference sequence). CDR3 sequence (DNA): TGTGCCAGCAGCTTTTGGGGACACCAAACTGAAGCTTTCTTT. Amino acid sequence: CASSFWGHQTEAFF.

The chain carries TRBV5-1 and TRBJ2-7; tentative D call: TRBD2 (5 bases). Germline CDR1 SGHRS, CDR2 YFSETQ. V lost 2 bases to trimming and J lost 2 bases, with 8 bases between them. CDR3 length: 13 residues. CDR3 in amino acids: CASSLTGTYEQYF. The CDR3 DNA follows: TGCGCCAGCAGCTTAACCGGGACCTACGAGCAGTACTTC.

V usage is TRBV7-9 and J usage is TRBJ2-7; D possibly corresponds to TRBD2 (6 bases). CDR1 is SEHNR, CDR2 FQNEAQ, per germline (reference sequence). The CDR3 spans 14 residues. Trimming took 0 bases from V and 7 from J, leaving 13 bases between them. DNA of the CDR3: TGTGCCAGCAGCTTAGCGGCTAGCGCGGAGGAGCAGTACTTC. Amino acids: CASSLAASAEEQYF.

The CDR3, as DNA: TGTGCCAGCAGCCTATCTCAGGGTTTGGGGTACGAGCAGTACTTC. This codes for CASSLSQGLGYEQYF. The V and J genes are TRBV7-6 and TRBJ2-7; D might be TRBD1 (5 bases). From germline, CDR1 is SGHVS and CDR2 FNYEAQ. The CDR3 has 15 residues. Trimming stripped 5 bases from V and 4 bases from J, with 18 bases between. Complete variable domain (other parts from reference TRBV7-6 and TRBJ2-7): GAGVSQSPRYKVTKRGQDVALRCDPISGHVSLYWYRQALGQGPEFLTYFNYEAQQDKSGLPNDRFSAERPEGSISTLTIQRTEQRDSAMYRCASSLSQGLGYEQYFGPGTRLTVT.

V is TRBV27 and J is TRBJ1-5, with D maybe TRBD1 (5 bases). V was clipped by 0 bases and J by 1 base, with 16 bases between them. Germline CDR1 and CDR2: MNHEY and SMNVEV (reference sequence). CDR3 length: 18 amino acids. The CDR3: CASSLSMDGAGSNQPQHF. The CDR3 DNA sequence: TGTGCCAGCAGTTTATCGATGGATGGGGCAGGGAGCAATCAGCCCCAGCATTTT.

Regarding this clone: Other DNA sequences of this sample code for an identical CDR3. The J gene is TRBJ1-1, the V gene TRBV4-1, with D tentatively TRBD1 (5 bases). Germline CDR1 reads MGHRA; CDR2 reads YSYEKL. The CDR3 consists of 14 residues. Trimming pared 1 base from V and 1 base from J, leaving 7 bases between. The chain's CDR3 is CASSQARGNTEAFF. CDR3 coding DNA: TGCGCCAGCAGCCAAGCTAGGGGGAACACTGAAGCTTTCTTT.

The V call is TRBV27, the J call TRBJ1-1; the D gene is possibly TRBD1 (6 bases). V was pared by 3 bases and J by 4 bases, with 12 bases between. Germline V lookup: CDR1 MNHEY, CDR2 SMNVEV (reference sequence). The CDR3 runs to 14 residues. CDR3 amino acids: CASSLFRGGTEAFF. For the CDR3, the DNA is TGTGCCAGCAGTTTGTTCAGGGGTGGCACTGAAGCTTTCTTT.

This clone was picked up one time. This chain connects TRBV6-4 to TRBJ2-6, with a tentative D call TRBD1 (6 bases). Germline CDR1 reads MRHNA; CDR2 reads SNTAGT. There are 16 residues in the CDR3. The V gene lost 2 bases and the J gene lost 0 bases, with 8 bases spanning the gap. The CDR3 DNA reads TGTGCCAGCAGTGACCCGACAGGCTCTGGGGCCAACGTCCTGACTTTC. Translated: CASSDPTGSGANVLTF.